The 9 T cell receptor beta chains presented below share a single source sample, sequenced in a study of tumor and adjacent non-tumor tissue in lung cancer (dated by TCRdb to the late 2010s). Library construction relied on multiplex PCR. TCRdb names Illumina HiSeq 2500 as the instrument used. TCRbeta libraries were constructed through three rounds of nested PCR with primers (Table S4) according to protocols modified from ARM-PCR. TCRdb reprocessing: public reads trimmed at Q25 with fastp, clones called with MiXCR, in-frame beta chains kept. CDR3 protein duplicates are merged, each entry listing the most common genes and DNA. The sample profile shows more than 90,000 distinct CDR3 sequences; about 66% of them were found once. Approximately 20% of the sample rests with the top ten. RNA was extracted from bulk unsorted tissue and checked for quality with a NanoDrop ND-1000 and an Agilent 2100. The specimen sequenced was lung tumor tissue. The receptor set was obtained from a man aged 55 to 70 with non-small cell lung cancer.

On this clonotype: An end of the junction differs from the germline gene, which may be a read error. This chain joins TRBV11-3 and TRBJ2-3; D might be TRBD2 (6 bases). The CDR3 has 14 residues. Germline-derived CDR1 and CDR2 are SGHNT and YENEEA. The CDR3 sequence is CANSPRIAEDTQYF. In DNA, the CDR3 is TGTGCCAACAGCCCCAGAATAGCGGAAGATACGCAGTATTTT. Complete variable domain (other parts from reference TRBV11-3 and TRBJ2-3): EAGVVQSPRYKIIEKKQPVAFWCNPISGHNTLYWYLQNLGQGPELLIRYENEEAVDDSQLPKDRFSAERLKGVDSTLKIQPAELGDSAVYLCANSPRIAEDTQYFGPGTRLTVL.

This clonotype was seen repeatedly, ten times or more. This chain joins TRBV6-6 and TRBJ1-1; no firm D call. The CDR3 is made up of 12 amino acids. With 8 bases removed from V and 1 base from J, the gap between germline ends came to 8 bases. The V gene's germline CDR1 is MNHNY and CDR2 SVGAGI (reference sequence). CDR3 amino acids: CASHQANTEAFF. DNA for the CDR3: TGTGCCAGCCACCAGGCGAACACTGAAGCTTTCTTT.

Comment on this clonotype: Here the CDR3 omits its conserved ending phenylalanine or tryptophan, so a read error is the likely source. The chain is built from TRBV4-2 and TRBJ1-2; D gene ambiguous. In germline, CDR1 is LGHNA, CDR2 YNFKEQ. The CDR3 extends over 16 amino acids. The CDR3 bases are TGTGCCAGCAACCAAGATCTTTTGGGAGCTAACTATGGCTACACCATC. Its translation is CASNQDLLGANYGYTI.

About this clonotype itself: This may stem from a read error, because a much larger clone lies one nucleotide away. The rearrangement links TRBV12-3 or TRBV12-4 to TRBJ2-3; no clear D. This CDR3 is 12 amino acids long. Here the CDR3 reads CANSLHTDTQYF. The CDR3 nucleotides are TGTGCCAACAGTTTACACACAGATACGCAGTATTTT.

Turning to this clonotype: The germline gene is not matched at one end of the junction; a read error may be the cause. Here the CDR3 DNA reads TGTGCCAGCAGCCCGGTGCCAGACTCAGAGGAGAACCAGTACTTC. Translated: CASSPVPDSEENQYF. The V gene is TRBV7-8, the J gene TRBJ2-5, with no clear D. Germline V gene sequence: CDR1 SGHVS, CDR2 FQNEAQ. CDR3 length: 15 residues.

The chain couples TRBV28 to TRBJ2-7; 7 nucleotides agree with TRBD1. Germline CDR1 reads MDHEN; CDR2 reads SYDVKM. This CDR3 region has 16 residues. After removal of 5 bases from V and 2 bases from J, the junction contained 12 bases not matched to a gene. CDR3 sequence (DNA): TGTGCCAGCAGTGCCATCTGGACAGGCCTTCCCTACGAGCAGTACTTC. This gives the protein CASSAIWTGLPYEQYF.

Remarks on this clonotype: A much bigger clone sits one base away, suggesting this may be a read error. The chain recombines TRBV5-1 with TRBJ2-3; either TRBD1 or TRBD2 may supply D (5 bases each). Trimming shortened V by 4 bases and J by 1 base, and 13 bases separated the two germline ends. This CDR3 has 15 residues. Germline V gene sequence: CDR1 SGHRS, CDR2 YFSETQ. CDR3 amino acids: CASSARDLCTDTQYF. The DNA for the CDR3 is TGCGCCAGCAGCGCAAGGGACCTTTGCACAGATACGCAGTATTTT. Complete variable domain (other parts from reference TRBV5-1 and TRBJ2-3): KAGVTQTPRYLIKTRGQQVTLSCSPISGHRSVSWYQQTPGQGLQFLFEYFSETQRNKGNFPGRFSGRQFSNSRSEMNVSTLELGDSALYLCASSARDLCTDTQYFGPGTRLTVL.

As to this clonotype: At one end the junction does not follow the germline gene, possibly because of a read error. The gene calls are TRBV29-1 and TRBJ2-7, with 8 nucleotides matching TRBD1. The CDR3 is 13 amino acids. The germline CDR1 and CDR2 sequences are SQVTM and ANQGSEA. In DNA, the CDR3 is TGCAGCGAGGGGACAGGACGGTCCTACGTGCAGTACTTC. It translates to CSEGTGRSYVQYF.

As regards this clonotype: In this CDR3 the conserved last residue, phenylalanine or tryptophan, is missing, so a read error is likely. It is unclear where the CDR3 begins or ends on the DNA, so no DNA is shown, and the CDR3 is as TCRdb lists it. V gene TRBV11-1 combines with J gene TRBJ2-1. Ends included, the CDR3 has 15 residues. The germline CDR1 and CDR2 sequences are SGHAT and FQDESV (reference sequence). The CDR3 region is CASCLGLITDNEKFL.